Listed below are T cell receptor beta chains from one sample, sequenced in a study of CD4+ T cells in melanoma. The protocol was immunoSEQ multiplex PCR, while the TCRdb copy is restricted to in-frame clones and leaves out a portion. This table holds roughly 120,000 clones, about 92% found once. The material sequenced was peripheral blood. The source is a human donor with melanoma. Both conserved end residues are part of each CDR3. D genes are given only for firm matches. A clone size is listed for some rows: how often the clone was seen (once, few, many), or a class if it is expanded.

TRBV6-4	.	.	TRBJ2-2	TGTGCCAGTCCCTGTGGACCTAGTGGTCCCGCGAACACCGGGGAGCTGTTTTTT	CASPCGPSGPANTGELFF
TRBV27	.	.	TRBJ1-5	TGTGCCAGCAGTCAGGGCACAAGGGGCTATCAGCCCCAGCATTTT	CASSQGTRGYQPQHF
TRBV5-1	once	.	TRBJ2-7	TGCGCCAGCAGCTCCGACCCTGTTAGCTCCTACGAGCAGTACTTC	CASSSDPVSSYEQYF
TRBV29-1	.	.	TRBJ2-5	TGCAGCGTTGATTTGGGCAGCGACCGCCAAGAGACCCAGTACTTC	CSVDLGSDRQETQYF
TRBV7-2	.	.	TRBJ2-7	TGTGCCAGCAGCCCTGACAGGACCCGCCGGAACGAGCAGTACTTC	CASSPDRTRRNEQYF
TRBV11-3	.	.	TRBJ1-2	TGTGCCAGCAGCTTATTGGACAGCTATGGCTACACCTTC	CASSLLDSYGYTF
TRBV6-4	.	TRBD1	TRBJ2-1	TGTGCCAGCAGTCGAACATCCGGGACAGGGGCCTACAATGAGCAGTTCTTC	CASSRTSGTGAYNEQFF
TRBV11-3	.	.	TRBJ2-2	TGTGCCAGCAGCGGGGGGCGCGGAACCGGGGAGCTGTTTTTT	CASSGGRGTGELFF
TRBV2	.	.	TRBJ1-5	TGTGCCAGCAGTGATTCGGAGGGCAGGGCTCCCCAGCCCCAGCATTTT	CASSDSEGRAPQPQHF
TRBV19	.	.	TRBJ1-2	TGTGCCAGTAGTATACCAGGGGCTGGCTATGGCTACACCTTC	CASSIPGAGYGYTF
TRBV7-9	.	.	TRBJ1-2	TGTGCCATCTTTTTGCCTAGTGACTATGGCTACACCTTC	CAIFLPSDYGYTF
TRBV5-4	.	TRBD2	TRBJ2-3	TGTGCCAGCAGCCTTCAGACTAGCGGGAGGTCAGATACGCAGTATTTT	CASSLQTSGRSDTQYF
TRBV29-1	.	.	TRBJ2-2	TGCAGCGTTGAAGATAACACCGGGGAGCTGTTTTTT	CSVEDNTGELFF
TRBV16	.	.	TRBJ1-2	TGTGCCAGCAGCCAAGTTTCCGAGGGCTATGGCTACACCTTC	CASSQVSEGYGYTF
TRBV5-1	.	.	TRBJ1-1	TGCGCCAGCAGCTCGGACCCGGGGGCCGTAACGATTGAAGCTTTCTTT	CASSSDPGAVTIEAFF
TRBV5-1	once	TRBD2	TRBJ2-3	TGCGCCAGCAGCCCGCGGGGAGGACTAGGCTCAGATACGCAGTATTTT	CASSPRGGLGSDTQYF
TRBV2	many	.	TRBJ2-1	TGTGCCAGCAGTGAGGCAGCCTTTCTTGATCCGTACAATGAGCAGTTCTTC	CASSEAAFLDPYNEQFF
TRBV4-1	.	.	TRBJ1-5	TGCGCCAGCAGCCAGGGGGCGAACCAGCCCCAGCATTTT	CASSQGANQPQHF
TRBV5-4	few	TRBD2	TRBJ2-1	TGTGCCAGCAGCTTGGGGCGGGGGGTCAACAATGAGCAGTTCTTC	CASSLGRGVNNEQFF
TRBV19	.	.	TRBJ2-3	TGTGCCAGTAGCCCCCGGGGGAGCACAGATACGCAGTATTTT	CASSPRGSTDTQYF
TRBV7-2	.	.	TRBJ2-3	TGTGCCAGCAGTTTACTACTGACGAGCACAGATACGCAGTATTTT	CASSLLLTSTDTQYF
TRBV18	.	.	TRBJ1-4	TGTGCCAGCTCACCACCGGAGATAAGGAGTGAAAAACTGTTTTTT	CASSPPEIRSEKLFF
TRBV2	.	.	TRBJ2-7	TGTGCCAGCCGAAGAATAGGCTACGAGCAGTACTTC	CASRRIGYEQYF
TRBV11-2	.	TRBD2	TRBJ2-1	TGTGCCAGCAGCTTAGGGGGTAGCGGGAGTTACAATGAGCAGTTCTTC	CASSLGGSGSYNEQFF
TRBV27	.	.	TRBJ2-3	TGTGCCAGCAGTTTGCCGGGACTGCCGAGAGATACGCAGTATTTT	CASSLPGLPRDTQYF
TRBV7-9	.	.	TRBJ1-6	TGTGCCAGCAGCCAAACATCTTCACCCCTCCACTTT	CASSQTSSPLHF